Below are 32 T cell receptor beta chains sequenced from a single sample in a study of T cell responses to AZD1222 COVID-19 vaccine. Clones were read by immunoSEQ multiplex PCR, and TCRdb kept only the in-frame ones, dropping some. The sample has about 73,000 clones; around 82% are singletons. Sequences were derived from peripheral blood, sampled 28 days after the second AZD1222 dose. The receptors shown here come from an adult who received the AZD1222 COVID-19 vaccine.

The rearrangement links TRBV28 to TRBJ1-2, with D hard to call. The V end was cut by 1 base, the J end by 3 bases, with 18 bases between. CDR3 length equals 17 residues. From germline, CDR1 is MDHEN and CDR2 SYDVKM. Here the CDR3 DNA reads TGTGCCAGCAGTTTATCGGCTGGGGATGGGTTGGACTATGGCTACACCTTC. This codes for CASSLSAGDGLDYGYTF.

This clone is a singleton in its sample. This sequence joins TRBV6-5 and TRBJ1-2, with 7 positions matching TRBD1. The germline V gene has CDR1 MNHEY and CDR2 SVGAGI. The V and J ends lost 6 bases and 5 bases, in that order; junction bases with no gene match: 6. The CDR3 is 13 residues long. CDR3 DNA: TGTGCCAGCAGCGACAGGGATTGGTATGGCTACACCTTC. As protein: CASSDRDWYGYTF.

The rearrangement links TRBV2 to TRBJ2-3; 8 nucleotides align to TRBD2. Germline V CDR1 and CDR2: SNHLY, FYNNEI. CDR3 length: 14 amino acids. V lost 5 bases and J lost 3; bases outside the gene matches: 4. The CDR3 is CASSQLAATDTQYF. The CDR3 DNA is TGTGCCAGCAGTCAACTAGCGGCTACAGATACGCAGTATTTT.

J is TRBJ2-6 and V is TRBV24-1; TRBD1 matches at 10 bases. V lost 3 bases and J lost 2; bases outside the gene matches: 3. Germline-derived CDR1 and CDR2 are KGHDR and SFDVKD. The CDR3 has 17 amino acids. CDR3 residues: CATSDPGQGTGANVLTF. CDR3 sequence (DNA): TGTGCCACCAGTGATCCGGGACAGGGGACTGGGGCCAACGTCCTGACTTTC.

This rearrangement joins TRBV20-1 to TRBJ2-3; D is tentatively TRBD1 or TRBD2 (5 bases each). Trimming cost V 3 bases and J 5 bases, with 9 bases left between them. Germline assignment: CDR1 DFQATT and CDR2 SNEGSKA (reference sequence). The CDR3 contains 12 residues. CDR3 DNA sequence: TGCAGTGCTAGTTCTGGGGGAGATACGCAGTATTTT. Translating gives CSASSGGDTQYF.

V is TRBV7-6 and J is TRBJ2-2, with TRBD2 identical over 12 bases. The V and J ends lost 4 bases and 5 bases, in that order; junction bases with no gene match: 5. The CDR3 covers 16 residues. Germline CDR1 reads SGHVS; CDR2 reads FNYEAQ. The CDR3 DNA is TGTGCCAGCAGCTCCCGACTAGCGGGAGTTACCGGGGAGCTGTTTTTT. Its protein is CASSSRLAGVTGELFF.

The chain employs TRBV3-1 (or the pseudogene TRBV3-2) and TRBJ2-3; TRBD2 might be the D (5 bases). This CDR3 has 16 residues. Trimming removed 0 bases at V and 2 bases at J, with 12 bases between. The germline V gene encodes CDR1 LGHDT and CDR2 YNNKEL (reference sequence). The CDR3 nucleotides are TGTGCCAGCAGCCAAGATCCCGGGGTCCTCACAGATACGCAGTATTTT. Its protein is CASSQDPGVLTDTQYF.

The rearrangement links TRBV5-1 to TRBJ1-2; 10 positions agree with TRBD1. Per germline, CDR1 SGHRS and CDR2 YFSETQ. With V trimmed by 4 bases and J by 2 bases, 2 bases remained unmatched. This CDR3 is built from 14 residues. The CDR3 DNA is TGCGCCAGCAGCAAGGGACAGGGGAACTATGGCTACACCTTC. It is translated as CASSKGQGNYGYTF.

The J gene is TRBJ2-3, the V gene TRBV7-9, with D perhaps matching TRBD2 (6 bases). CDR3 length equals 18 residues. Looked up from germline, CDR1 is SEHNR and CDR2 is FQNEAQ (reference sequence). Trimming stripped 4 bases from V and 0 bases from J, with 20 bases between. CDR3 region: CASSWLWDSFSSTDTQYF. The CDR3 DNA follows: TGTGCCAGCAGCTGGTTGTGGGACTCCTTCTCTAGCACAGATACGCAGTATTTT.

This sequence joins TRBV3-1 (or the pseudogene TRBV3-2) and TRBJ1-2; 8 positions agree with TRBD1. The CDR3 is 13 residues long. Germline trimming cut 6 bases from V and 4 bases from J; bases unmatched to any gene: 4. Germline lookup yields CDR1 LGHDT and CDR2 YNNKEL (reference sequence). The CDR3 DNA sequence: TGTGCCAGCAGTCTGGGACAGGCCTATGGCTACACCTTC. Amino acids: CASSLGQAYGYTF.

This chain's CDR3 is CASSHATGGNEQFF. The CDR3 DNA is TGCGCCAGCAGCCATGCGACAGGGGGTAATGAGCAGTTCTTC. The rearrangement links TRBV4-3 to TRBJ2-1; 9 nucleotides align to TRBD1. Germline values: CDR1 LGHNA, CDR2 YSLEER. With V trimmed by 3 bases and J by 7 bases, 4 bases remained unmatched. This CDR3 region has 14 residues.

This clone was recorded only once. The chain couples TRBV18 to TRBJ1-2; TRBD1 agrees at 7 bases. J lost 3 bases, V lost 6 bases, and 16 bases had no gene match. CDR1 is KGHSH, CDR2 LQKENI, per germline. The CDR3 has 17 amino acids. Here the CDR3 reads CASSPDRVATVDYGYTF. The CDR3 region has the DNA TGTGCCAGCTCGCCAGACAGGGTCGCAACTGTCGACTATGGCTACACCTTC.

The chain couples TRBV7-9 to TRBJ2-7; a possible D gene is TRBD1 (6 bases). The V end was cut by 1 base, the J end by 2 bases, with 9 bases between. CDR3 length: 14 amino acids. Germline CDR1 SEHNR, CDR2 FQNEAQ (reference sequence). CDR3 in amino acids: CASSLGQVPYEQYF. In DNA, the CDR3 is TGTGCCAGCAGCTTAGGACAGGTTCCCTACGAGCAGTACTTC.

In the case of this clone: Relative to the germline gene, one junction end is altered; a read error may explain this. The J gene is TRBJ2-5, the V gene TRBV7-2, with 8 nucleotides matching TRBD2. Per germline, CDR1 SGHTA and CDR2 FQGNSA. The CDR3 consists of 14 residues. The DNA of the CDR3 is TGCTCCTCCACGGGGGGGCCCGTACAAGAGACCCAGTACTTC. This codes for CSSTGGPVQETQYF.

The V call is TRBV10-3, the J call TRBJ1-1, with D hard to call. V lost 0 bases and J lost 8, with 10 bases in between. This CDR3 is 13 amino acids long. CDR1 and CDR2 (germline): ENHRY, SYGVKD. CDR3 sequence: CAISESGRMEAFF. The CDR3 bases are TGTGCCATCAGTGAGTCGGGTCGAATGGAAGCTTTCTTT.

CDR3 nucleotides: TGTGCCAGCAGCGCCGGACAGTCCTACGAGCAGTACTTC. Translating gives CASSAGQSYEQYF. The V call is TRBV13, the J call TRBJ2-7, with TRBD1 as a possible D gene (6 bases). Trimming removed 5 bases from V and 1 base from J, with 9 bases in between. Per germline, CDR1 PRHDT and CDR2 FYEKMQ (reference sequence). The CDR3 covers 13 residues.

The chain employs TRBV27 and TRBJ1-4; D unresolved. The V and J ends lost 4 bases and 4 bases respectively, with 13 bases between them. CDR3 size: 15 residues. Germline V gene data show CDR1 as MNHEY and CDR2 as SMNVEV (reference sequence). In DNA form, the CDR3 reads TGTGCCAGCAGTTCGGACTGGGAAAGTAATGAAAAACTGTTTTTT. Residues: CASSSDWESNEKLFF.

The V and J genes are TRBV15 and TRBJ1-1; no clear D gene. This CDR3 comprises 12 residues. The germline gives CDR1 LNHNV, CDR2 YYDKDF (reference sequence). Trimming shortened V by 11 bases and J by 1 base, and 11 bases separated the two germline ends. In DNA, the CDR3 is TGTGCCGTAAAGTCGGGGAACACTGAAGCTTTCTTT. Translation gives CAVKSGNTEAFF.

The chain recombines TRBV7-9 with TRBJ2-1; D gene unclear. The ends were cut back, 1 base at V and 4 bases at J, with 8 bases in the middle. Germline V gene data show CDR1 as SEHNR and CDR2 as FQNEAQ (reference sequence). This CDR3 spans 14 amino acids. CDR3 DNA: TGTGCCAGCAGCTTAGGCTCCGGGTACAATGAGCAGTTCTTC. Encoded protein: CASSLGSGYNEQFF.

The chain has TRBV15 and TRBJ1-6; the match to TRBD1 covers 7 bases. The CDR3 spans 15 residues. CDR1 and CDR2 (germline): LNHNV, YYDKDF (reference sequence). With V trimmed by 1 base and J by 9 bases, 6 bases remained unmatched. The CDR3 region has the DNA TGTGCCACCAGCAGAGGACAGGGCGAAGGTTCACCCCTCCACTTT. It encodes CATSRGQGEGSPLHF.

This chain links TRBV4-1 with TRBJ1-1, with no clear D. Germline-derived CDR1 and CDR2 are MGHRA and YSYEKL. This CDR3 region has 14 residues. Trimming took 4 bases from V and 1 from J, leaving 10 bases between them. The CDR3 region is CASSPGPRNTEAFF. CDR3 DNA: TGCGCCAGCAGCCCGGGTCCCCGGAACACTGAAGCTTTCTTT.

The CDR3 nucleotides are TGTGCCAGCAGCTGGGGCGGAGTAGGGGCCCAGTACTTC. Protein: CASSWGGVGAQYF. The chain has TRBV5-4 and TRBJ2-5; the D gene is possibly TRBD1 (5 bases). The CDR3 runs 13 residues. V was clipped by 3 bases and J by 9 bases, with 15 bases between them. Germline CDR1 is SGHNT and CDR2 is YYREEE (reference sequence).

The chain carries TRBV4-2 and TRBJ2-7, with 12 bases fitting TRBD2. With V trimmed by 3 bases and J by 2 bases, 2 bases remained unmatched. Germline loops: CDR1 LGHNA, CDR2 YNFKEQ. The CDR3 extends over 15 amino acids. CDR3: CASSQGLAGPYEQYF. The CDR3 bases are TGTGCCAGCAGCCAGGGACTAGCGGGCCCCTACGAGCAGTACTTC.

This chain links TRBV27 with TRBJ1-4; possibly TRBD1 for D (5 bases). V dropped 6 bases and J dropped 7 bases, with 21 bases sitting between them. The CDR3 runs to 16 residues. Germline-derived CDR1 and CDR2 are MNHEY and SMNVEV (reference sequence). The CDR3 coding sequence is TGTGCCAGCAGCCTAACTGGGGGGATTCCTAGTGAAAAACTGTTTTTT. Amino acids: CASSLTGGIPSEKLFF.

The V and J genes are TRBV27 and TRBJ2-7, with 8 bases aligning to TRBD2. The V segment lost 5 bases and the J segment 3 bases; nucleotides outside the gene matches: 9. Per the germline V gene, CDR1 is MNHEY and CDR2 is SMNVEV (reference sequence). This CDR3 has 15 amino acids. The CDR3 coding sequence is TGTGCCAGCAGTCCCATTCTAGCGGGCGTCTACGAGCAGTACTTC. It encodes CASSPILAGVYEQYF.

The rearrangement uses TRBV7-9 and TRBJ2-5; D may match TRBD1 or TRBD2 (6 bases each). V was shortened by 2 bases and J by 2 bases, with 9 bases between the two germline ends. Germline lookup yields CDR1 SEHNR and CDR2 FQNEAQ (reference sequence). The CDR3 extends over 14 amino acids. The CDR3 DNA sequence: TGTGCCAGCAGCTTAAGGGGGGCTCAAGAGACCCAGTACTTC. Translation: CASSLRGAQETQYF.

The chain's CDR3 is CASSPRKGAWSWVGQPQYF. The CDR3, as DNA: TGTGCCAGCAGTCCCCGTAAGGGGGCATGGTCGTGGGTAGGGCAACCCCAGTACTTC. This chain connects TRBV28 to TRBJ2-5; 7 bases fit TRBD1. Trimming removed 5 bases from V and 9 bases from J; junction bases left unmatched: 27. Per germline, CDR1 MDHEN and CDR2 SYDVKM. The CDR3 runs 19 residues. Complete variable domain (other parts from reference TRBV28 and TRBJ2-5): DVKVTQSSRYLVKRTGEKVFLECVQDMDHENMFWYRQDPGLGLRLIYFSYDVKMKEKGDIPEGYSVSREKKERFSLILESASTNQTSMYLCASSPRKGAWSWVGQPQYFGPGTRLLVL.

The V and J genes are TRBV2 and TRBJ1-3; D uncertain. Germline CDR1 SNHLY, CDR2 FYNNEI. V dropped 2 bases and J dropped 0 bases, with 8 bases sitting between them. The CDR3 spans 15 residues. In nucleotides, the CDR3 is TGTGCCAGCAGTGAATCCCACGGCTCTGGAAACACCATATATTTT. It yields the protein CASSESHGSGNTIYF.

This sequence joins TRBV5-1 and TRBJ2-7; 8 bases map to TRBD1. Germline CDR1 is SGHRS and CDR2 is YFSETQ. V dropped 0 bases and J dropped 4; count of bases not matched to a gene: 9. This CDR3 spans 16 amino acids. CDR3 nucleotide sequence: TGCGCCAGCAGCTTGGACGGACAGGGTTTTGGGTACGAGCAGTACTTC. Translation: CASSLDGQGFGYEQYF.

The chain links TRBV7-9 to TRBJ2-1; D is uncertain. Germline assignment: CDR1 SEHNR and CDR2 FQNEAQ (reference sequence). V was shortened by 5 bases and J by 5 bases, with 13 bases between the two germline ends. CDR3 size: 14 residues. CDR3 coding DNA: TGTGCCAGCAGCCCCACGACTGGAAACAATGAGCAGTTCTTC. It codes for CASSPTTGNNEQFF.

The chain carries TRBV6-5 and TRBJ2-1, with 8 bases fitting TRBD2. This CDR3 spans 13 amino acids. Germline CDR1 MNHEY, CDR2 SVGAGI. Trimming removed 5 bases from V and 13 bases from J; junction bases left unmatched: 10. The CDR3 DNA reads TGTGCCAGCAGTCCGGGGACTAGATACGTACAGTTCTTC. Residues: CASSPGTRYVQFF.

The chain joins TRBV6-2 or TRBV6-3 to TRBJ2-2; D is ambiguous. V lost 2 bases, J lost 6 bases, and 4 bases lay in between. Germline values: CDR1 MNHEY, CDR2 SVGEGT. There are 12 residues in the CDR3. The CDR3 nucleotides are TGTGCCAGCAGTTACGGCCCCGGGGAGCTGTTTTTT. Encoded protein: CASSYGPGELFF.